This T cell receptor beta chain stems from a study of CD8 T cells in ankylosing spondylitis. The sample holds a few counts of this clonotype. One entry per CDR3 protein results from TCRdb running MiXCR on the 5' RACE reads. Here the sample spans a few hundred thousand distinct CDR3 sequences, 20% to 25% being singletons. Per germline, CDR1 DFQATT and CDR2 SNEGSKA (reference sequence). This CDR3 comprises 15 residues. V lost 0 bases and J 0 bases, leaving 11 bases between the germline ends. The receptor was isolated from a male donor with ankylosing spondylitis or in good health (not recorded which). The chain has TRBV20-1 and TRBJ1-2; unclear D gene. The sample consisted of blood, either unsorted or a sorted T cell fraction (not recorded which). CDR3 residues: CSAREIGGPNYGYTF. The CDR3 region has the DNA TGCAGTGCTAGAGAAATTGGAGGGCCTAACTATGGCTACACCTTC.